Below, 22 T cell receptor beta chains from the same sample are listed, as sequenced in a study of T cell repertoires in ileal Crohn's disease. Time point given: neoterminal ileum biopsy at postoperative endoscopy, about 6 months after surgery. Generated by immunoSEQ multiplex PCR, the TCRdb table keeps only in-frame clones and is missing some. The table includes approximately 12,000 clones, roughly 73% detected once. The material sequenced was ileal tissue. All receptors derive from an adult with Crohn's disease.

In the case of this clone: A junction end diverges from the germline sequence, so it may reflect a read error. The chain is built from TRBV5-3 and TRBJ2-4; 9 bases line up with TRBD1. TRBV5-3 is labeled an ORF, and its function is uncertain. The CDR3 has 14 amino acids. CDR3 residues: CASSLGGQGFIQYF. The CDR3 nucleotides are TGTGCCAGCAGCTTGGGAGGACAGGGGTTCATTCAGTACTTC.

This clone was observed a single time. The chain is built from TRBV19 and TRBJ2-5; D may be TRBD1 (6 bases). The V end was cut by 4 bases, the J end by 3 bases, with 12 bases between. The germline V gene has CDR1 LNHDA and CDR2 SQIVND (reference sequence). CDR3 length: 14 residues. This CDR3 is CASSKSGVKETQYF. CDR3 sequence (DNA): TGTGCCAGTAGTAAATCAGGGGTAAAAGAGACCCAGTACTTC.

The chain is built from TRBV5-1 and TRBJ2-1, with TRBD2 matching over 10 bases. The CDR3 length is 14 residues. Germline V gene data show CDR1 as SGHRS and CDR2 as YFSETQ. Trimming removed 4 bases from V and 8 bases from J; junction bases left unmatched: 6. Here the CDR3 DNA reads TGCGCCAGCAGCCGAACTAGCGGGGAGGATGAGCAGTTCTTC. Translated: CASSRTSGEDEQFF. Combining the CDR3 with reference TRBV5-1 and TRBJ2-1 gives the whole variable domain KAGVTQTPRYLIKTRGQQVTLSCSPISGHRSVSWYQQTPGQGLQFLFEYFSETQRNKGNFPGRFSGRQFSNSRSEMNVSTLELGDSALYLCASSRTSGEDEQFFGPGTRLTVL.

The CDR3 sequence is CASSGGWNEQYF. The CDR3 DNA follows: TGTGCCAGCAGTGGGGGTTGGAACGAGCAGTACTTC. The chain uses TRBV2 and TRBJ2-7, with D uncertain. The length of the CDR3 is 12 residues. The germline V gene has CDR1 SNHLY and CDR2 FYNNEI. The ends were cut back, 4 bases at V and 5 bases at J, with 9 bases in the middle.

The chain carries TRBV11-2 and TRBJ1-1; a possible D gene is TRBD1 (6 bases). The V gene lost 3 bases and the J gene lost 1 base, with 9 bases spanning the gap. From germline, CDR1 is SGHAT and CDR2 FQNNGV. The CDR3 has 14 residues. DNA of the CDR3: TGTGCCAGCAGCTTGATAGGGGGGAACACTGAAGCTTTCTTT. Translation gives CASSLIGGNTEAFF.

The chain uses TRBV6-1 and TRBJ2-3; D uncertain. Germline CDR1 MNHNS, CDR2 SASEGT. Between the trimmed V and J ends, which lost 6 bases and 1 base, there was a span of 11 bases. The CDR3 extends over 14 amino acids. CDR3 amino acids: CASRKEPGTDTQYF. CDR3 bases: TGTGCCAGCAGAAAGGAGCCGGGCACAGATACGCAGTATTTT.

This clone was observed a few times. This chain joins TRBV10-3 and TRBJ1-4, with D tentatively TRBD1 (5 bases). V was shortened by 5 bases and J by 0 bases, with 10 bases between the two germline ends. CDR1 ENHRY and CDR2 SYGVKD come from the germline V gene. The CDR3 runs to 15 residues. The CDR3 nucleotides are TGTGCCATCAGTCCTGACAGTCCAACTAATGAAAAACTGTTTTTT. Its translation: CAISPDSPTNEKLFF.

The chain employs TRBV28 and TRBJ1-2, with no clear D. Germline V gene data show CDR1 as MDHEN and CDR2 as SYDVKM. The CDR3 spans 13 residues. V lost 6 bases and J lost 2, with 10 bases in between. The CDR3 sequence is CASRAGSNYGYTF. The CDR3, as DNA: TGTGCCAGCAGGGCGGGGTCCAACTATGGCTACACCTTC.

This clone was detected only a few times. CDR3 nucleotides: TGTGCCAGCAGCTCACACGGGACAGGGGGCGCCGAGACCCAGTACTTC. Translation: CASSSHGTGGAETQYF. The V call is TRBV7-3, the J call TRBJ2-5, with 12 bases aligning to TRBD1. The CDR3 has 16 residues. The germline V gene has CDR1 SGHTA and CDR2 FQGTGA. J gave up 5 bases and V 4 bases, and 8 bases lay outside the gene matches.

The rearrangement joins TRBV19 to TRBJ1-2; possibly TRBD1 for D (6 bases). V lost 7 bases and J lost 4, with 19 bases in between. CDR1 and CDR2 from the germline V gene are LNHDA and SQIVND (reference sequence). The CDR3 sequence is 15 residues long. The CDR3 spells CASTPIGGLAYGYTF. The CDR3 bases are TGTGCCAGTACCCCAATCGGGGGGCTCGCCTATGGCTACACCTTC.

The V gene is TRBV9, the J gene TRBJ1-2; maybe TRBD1 (5 bases). This CDR3 is 14 amino acids long. Germline V gene lookup returns CDR1 SGDLS and CDR2 YYNGEE. Trimming cost V 4 bases and J 3 bases, with 13 bases left between them. CDR3 protein: CASSPSTVYYGYTF. The CDR3 bases are TGTGCCAGCAGCCCGTCGACAGTATACTATGGCTACACCTTC. The variable domain in full, with the rest retrieved from reference TRBV9 and TRBJ1-2, is DSGVTQTPKHLITATGQRVTLRCSPRSGDLSVYWYQQSLDQGLQFLIQYYNGEERAKGNILERFSAQQFPDLHSELNLSSLELGDSALYFCASSPSTVYYGYTFGSGTRLTVV.

J is TRBJ1-6 and V is TRBV6-1, with D maybe TRBD1 (6 bases). There are 15 residues in the CDR3. V was shortened by 0 bases and J by 8 bases, with 11 bases between the two germline ends. Germline V lookup: CDR1 MNHNS, CDR2 SASEGT. CDR3 sequence (DNA): TGTGCCAGCAGTGAAGCAAAGGGGGAATATTCACCCCTCCACTTT. Encoded protein: CASSEAKGEYSPLHF.

The chain is built from TRBV5-1 and TRBJ2-3; D is ambiguous. Germline V gene lookup returns CDR1 SGHRS and CDR2 YFSETQ. V was pared by 0 bases and J by 4 bases, with 12 bases between. The CDR3 is 15 amino acids. The CDR3, as DNA: TGCGCCAGCAGCTTGGGACTTCAAAGCGCAGATACGCAGTATTTT. Protein: CASSLGLQSADTQYF. The variable domain in full, completed from reference TRBV5-1 and TRBJ2-3, reads KAGVTQTPRYLIKTRGQQVTLSCSPISGHRSVSWYQQTPGQGLQFLFEYFSETQRNKGNFPGRFSGRQFSNSRSEMNVSTLELGDSALYLCASSLGLQSADTQYFGPGTRLTVL.

The rearrangement links TRBV7-6 to TRBJ2-7; D might be TRBD1 (6 bases). The CDR3 loop spans 15 amino acids. Germline V gives CDR1 SGHVS, CDR2 FNYEAQ. Trimming took 5 bases from V and 1 from J, leaving 15 bases between them. This chain's CDR3 is CASSPRQAPSYEQYF. In DNA form, the CDR3 reads TGTGCCAGCAGCCCTCGACAGGCCCCTTCCTACGAGCAGTACTTC.

On this clone itself: One junction end disagrees with the germline gene, perhaps due to a read error. The chain has TRBV5-1 and TRBJ1-2, with a tentative D call TRBD1 (5 bases). Germline-derived CDR1 and CDR2 are SGHRS and YFSETQ. The CDR3 totals 13 residues. The CDR3 spells CASILGGNYGYTF. CDR3 nucleotides: TGTGCCAGCATCCTTGGGGGGAACTATGGCTACACCTTC.

A remark on this clone: The junction does not match germline at one end; this may be a read error. CDR3 coding DNA: TGTGCCAGCAGCTTCGACTGGGCGGGGGGGTTTAACTTC. Amino acid sequence: CASSFDWAGGFNF. V usage is TRBV5-4 and J usage is TRBJ2-7; 9 nucleotides line up with TRBD2. CDR1 and CDR2 from the germline V gene are SGHNT and YYREEE (reference sequence). The CDR3 covers 13 residues.

This clone was observed a few times. The chain joins TRBV7-2 to TRBJ2-3; 9 nucleotides align to TRBD2. Germline-derived CDR1 and CDR2 are SGHTA and FQGNSA. The CDR3 spans 16 residues. Unmatched junction bases numbered 13, after V lost 5 bases and J lost 7 bases. The CDR3 here is CASSRAGGQQGNTQYF. CDR3 nucleotides: TGTGCCAGCAGCAGAGCGGGGGGCCAGCAGGGAAATACGCAGTATTTT. Complete variable domain (other parts from reference TRBV7-2 and TRBJ2-3): GAGVSQSPSNKVTEKGKDVELRCDPISGHTALYWYRQSLGQGLEFLIYFQGNSAPDKSGLPSDRFSAERTGGSVSTLTIQRTQQEDSAVYLCASSRAGGQQGNTQYFGPGTRLTVL.

This clone is classed as medium-sized. Written as DNA, the CDR3 is TGCGCCAGCAGCTTGAACCCTAGTCCCACCGGGGAGCTGTTTTTT. Translated: CASSLNPSPTGELFF. The chain employs TRBV5-1 and TRBJ2-2; D unclear. The CDR3 length is 15 residues. The germline V and J ends were trimmed by 1 base and 4 bases, with 11 bases remaining between them. Per germline, CDR1 SGHRS and CDR2 YFSETQ.

This clone was seen just once. The rearrangement joins TRBV11-2 to TRBJ2-3; maybe TRBD2 (5 bases). Germline V lookup: CDR1 SGHAT, CDR2 FQNNGV. The CDR3 contains 20 residues. The V gene lost 0 bases and the J gene lost 5 bases, with 27 bases spanning the gap. Written as DNA, the CDR3 is TGTGCCAGCAGCTTAGAATCCCCACGACTGGCTAGCTGGAGAAAAGATACGCAGTATTTT. This encodes CASSLESPRLASWRKDTQYF. The full variable domain, in which reference TRBV11-2 and TRBJ2-3 provide the parts outside the CDR3, is EAGVAQSPRYKIIEKRQSVAFWCNPISGHATLYWYQQILGQGPKLLIQFQNNGVVDDSQLPKDRFSAERLKGVDSTLKIQPAKLEDSAVYLCASSLESPRLASWRKDTQYFGPGTRLTVL.

This chain links TRBV11-2 with TRBJ1-1; 8 nucleotides match TRBD1. This CDR3 spans 16 amino acids. Trimming at V came to 3 bases and at J to 6 bases, leaving 12 bases not matched to a gene. Germline CDR1 and CDR2: SGHAT and FQNNGV. DNA of the CDR3: TGTGCCAGCAGCTTGGACAGGGTGGAAGTTATCCCTGAAGCTTTCTTT. It encodes CASSLDRVEVIPEAFF. Variable domain in full (rest from reference TRBV11-2 and TRBJ1-1): EAGVAQSPRYKIIEKRQSVAFWCNPISGHATLYWYQQILGQGPKLLIQFQNNGVVDDSQLPKDRFSAERLKGVDSTLKIQPAKLEDSAVYLCASSLDRVEVIPEAFFGQGTRLTVV.

The rearrangement links TRBV28 to TRBJ1-1; D not resolved. Trimming pared 1 base from V and 4 bases from J, leaving 22 bases between. Per the germline V gene, CDR1 is MDHEN and CDR2 is SYDVKM. The CDR3 is 18 amino acids. This CDR3 reads CASSLSSLGGSVGTEAFF. DNA of the CDR3: TGTGCCAGCAGTTTATCCTCCCTCGGCGGGAGTGTCGGCACTGAAGCTTTCTTT.

The J gene is TRBJ1-2, the V gene TRBV6-1; tentative D call: TRBD1 (6 bases). The CDR3 runs 13 residues. Looked up from germline, CDR1 is MNHNS and CDR2 is SASEGT. Trimming cost V 7 bases and J 2 bases, with 11 bases left between them. This chain's CDR3 is CASTVRGNYGYTF. In DNA form, the CDR3 reads TGTGCCAGCACTGTCAGGGGCAACTATGGCTACACCTTC.